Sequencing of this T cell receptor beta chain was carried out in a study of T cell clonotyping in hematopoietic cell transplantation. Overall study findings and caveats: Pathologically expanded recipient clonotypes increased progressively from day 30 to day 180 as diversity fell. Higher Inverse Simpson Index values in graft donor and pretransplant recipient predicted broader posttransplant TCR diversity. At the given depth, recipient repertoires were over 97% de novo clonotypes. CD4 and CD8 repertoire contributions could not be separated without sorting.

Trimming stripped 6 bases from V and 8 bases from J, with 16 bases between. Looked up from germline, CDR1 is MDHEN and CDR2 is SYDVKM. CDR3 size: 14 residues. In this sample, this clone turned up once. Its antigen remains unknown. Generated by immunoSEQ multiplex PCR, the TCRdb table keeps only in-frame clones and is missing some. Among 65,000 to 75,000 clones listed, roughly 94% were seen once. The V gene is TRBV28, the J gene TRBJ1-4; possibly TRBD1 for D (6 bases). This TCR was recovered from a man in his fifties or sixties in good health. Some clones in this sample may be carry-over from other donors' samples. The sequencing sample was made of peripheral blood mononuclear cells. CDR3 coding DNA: TGTGCCAGCAGAAAACAGGGATCTCGGGAAAAACTGTTTTTT. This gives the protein CASRKQGSREKLFF.